Listed below are T cell receptor beta chains from one sample, sequenced in a study of CD8 T cells in Susac syndrome. TCRdb reanalysed the immunoSEQ multiplex PCR reads using MiXCR and keeps one entry per CDR3 protein. The repertoire holds over 120,000 distinct CDR3 sequences, with around 95% as singletons. Source material: CD4+ T cells from PBMCs. The source is a human donor with Susac syndrome. Each CDR3 is given with its conserved first and last residue. The D gene is left open where the match is weak.

j_gene	v_gene	d_gene	CDR3nt	CDR3aa
TRBJ1-2	TRBV29-1	NA	TGCAGCGTTGAATCCCGGGACTATGGCTACACCTTC	CSVESRDYGYTF
TRBJ1-1	TRBV20-1	TRBD1	TGCAGTGCTAGAGATCCACAGGGGAGCTCTGAAGCTTTCTTT	CSARDPQGSSEAFF
TRBJ1-5	TRBV2	TRBD1	TGTGCCAGCGTCGGACAGGGATCTCAGCCCCAGCATTTT	CASVGQGSQPQHF
TRBJ2-1	TRBV2	TRBD2	TGTGCCAGCAGTGACGTACTAGCGGGAGAGGATGAGCAGTTCTTC	CASSDVLAGEDEQFF
TRBJ2-1	TRBV11-2	TRBD2	TGTGCCAGCAGCTTAGGGGCTAGCGGGGCCAGCACCTACAATGAGCAGTTCTTC	CASSLGASGASTYNEQFF
TRBJ1-6	TRBV30	TRBD1	TGTGCCTGGGGGACAGGGGATAATTCACCCCTCCACTTT	CAWGTGDNSPLHF
TRBJ1-1	TRBV12-3/TRBV12-4	NA	TGTGCCAGCAGTTTAGAAGGGGGTATAGCTTTCTTT	CASSLEGGIAFF
TRBJ2-3	TRBV20-1	NA	TGCAGTGCTAGTCCGAGCACAGATACGCAGTATTTT	CSASPSTDTQYF
TRBJ1-6	TRBV27	NA	TGTGCCAGCAGTCCGTGGAAGGATTCACCCCTCCACTTT	CASSPWKDSPLHF
TRBJ1-2	TRBV20-1	TRBD1	TGCAGTGCTAGTTTAGGGGGCGCCAACTATGGCTACACCTTC	CSASLGGANYGYTF
TRBJ1-1	TRBV6-2/TRBV6-3	NA	TGTGCCAGCGTCGGACAGACGAACACTGAAGCTTTCTTT	CASVGQTNTEAFF
TRBJ2-1	TRBV7-6	NA	TGTGCCAGCAGCTTAGGACAGACGAGTAACAATGAGCAGTTCTTC	CASSLGQTSNNEQFF
TRBJ2-2	TRBV9	NA	TGTGCCAGCAACCCGGGGCCCACCGGGGAGCTGTTTTTT	CASNPGPTGELFF
TRBJ2-7	TRBV28	NA	TGTGCCAGCAGTGCAGACAGAACCTCCTACGAGCAGTACTTC	CASSADRTSYEQYF
TRBJ2-7	TRBV15	NA	TGTGCCACCGCCCCTGGCGGGACCTACGAGCAGTACTTC	CATAPGGTYEQYF
TRBJ2-3	TRBV20-1	NA	TGCAGTGCTAGACCTTCTACAGTGGTTACAGGGTCGGGTGGAGATACGCAGTATTTT	CSARPSTVVTGSGGDTQYF
TRBJ2-3	TRBV11-1	NA	TGTGCCAGCAGCGCCTGGCGAGGATACGGAGATACGCAGTATTTT	CASSAWRGYGDTQYF
TRBJ2-2	TRBV9	TRBD2	TGTGCCAGCAGCTCGGACCCGGGACTAGCGGGAGGGCGCGGGGAGCTGTTTTTT	CASSSDPGLAGGRGELFF